This entry lists 6 T cell receptor beta chains sequenced from one sample in a study of T cells in Graves' hyperthyroidism and ophthalmopathy. The source material, RNA transcripts, was used to amplify TCR beta CDR3 regions. Carried out on the TCR CDR3, a first-round RT-PCR used the HTBI primer set. TCRdb independently ran MiXCR on the multiplex PCR reads; one entry per CDR3 protein. The table lists about 100,000 distinct CDR3 sequences, approximately 15% of them singletons. What was sequenced was blood. Receptors were obtained from a woman in her fifties or sixties with Graves' hyperthyroidism.

This clonotype was observed at least ten times. The CDR3 loop reads CASSLGGFGEQYV. The CDR3 DNA reads TGTGCCAGCAGCTTAGGGGGGTTTGGCGAGCAGTACGTC. The V gene is TRBV13, the J gene TRBJ2-7; D unresolved. The CDR3 spans 13 residues. Germline CDR1 reads PRHDT; CDR2 reads FYEKMQ (reference sequence). Trimming shortened V by 0 bases and J by 6 bases, and 9 bases separated the two germline ends.

In this sample, this clonotype turned up many times. The V call is TRBV7-9, the J call TRBJ2-7, with D unresolved. Trimming removed 4 bases at V and 6 bases at J, with 16 bases between. The CDR3 contains 14 residues. Germline lookup yields CDR1 SEHNR and CDR2 FQNEAQ (reference sequence). The CDR3 loop is CASSSVQGYGEQYF. The CDR3 coding sequence is TGTGCCAGCAGCTCTGTACAAGGGTACGGCGAGCAGTACTTC.

This clonotype was seen ten or more times. The rearrangement joins TRBV28 to TRBJ1-1; TRBD1 matches 9 bases. CDR1 is MDHEN, CDR2 SYDVKM, per germline. V dropped 4 bases and J dropped 1; count of bases not matched to a gene: 1. This CDR3 contains 14 residues. In DNA form, the CDR3 reads TGTGCCAGCAGTTACAGGGGGCAGAACACTGAAGCTTTCTTT. Protein: CASSYRGQNTEAFF.

This chain links TRBV5-1 with TRBJ2-5; no reliable D call. The germline V and J ends were trimmed by 4 bases and 2 bases, with 12 bases remaining between them. This CDR3 is 14 amino acids long. The germline CDR1 and CDR2 sequences are SGHRS and YFSETQ. In nucleotides, the CDR3 is TGCGCCAGCAGCACGACGGGTATTCAAGAGACCCAGTACTTC. Protein: CASSTTGIQETQYF. The variable domain in full, with the rest retrieved from reference TRBV5-1 and TRBJ2-5, is KAGVTQTPRYLIKTRGQQVTLSCSPISGHRSVSWYQQTPGQGLQFLFEYFSETQRNKGNFPGRFSGRQFSNSRSEMNVSTLELGDSALYLCASSTTGIQETQYFGPGTRLLVL.

This clonotype was recorded many times. V is TRBV5-1 and J is TRBJ1-1, with TRBD1 as a possible D gene (5 bases). This CDR3 contains 14 residues. V was shortened by 0 bases and J by 3 bases, with 9 bases between the two germline ends. The germline gives CDR1 SGHRS, CDR2 YFSETQ. The CDR3 nucleotides read TGCGCCAGCAGCTTGGCAGGGTTGGACACTGAAGCTTTCTTT. Its protein is CASSLAGLDTEAFF.

This clonotype showed up many times. V is TRBV7-8 and J is TRBJ2-1; 11 bases are shared with TRBD2. Trimming removed 4 bases from V and 6 bases from J; junction bases left unmatched: 2. CDR3 length: 14 amino acids. Germline loops: CDR1 SGHVS, CDR2 FQNEAQ. The CDR3 here is CASSWTSGPNEQFF. CDR3 nucleotides: TGTGCCAGCAGCTGGACTAGCGGGCCCAATGAGCAGTTCTTC.